The 17 T cell receptor beta chains listed next were all sequenced from one sample in a study of molecular identifiers for immune sequencing clone quantification (dated by TCRdb to 2016 to 2019). Libraries were prepared through PCR. TCRdb lists the instrument as Illumina HiSeq 4000. The public reads were run again by TCRdb, first through fastp at Q25 and then through MiXCR, and only productive beta chains were kept. Rows with a matching CDR3 protein are joined into one entry that keeps the most common DNA and genes. This sample lists more than 300,000 distinct CDR3 sequences; about 22% were detected once. The ten largest make up 0.75% to 0.85% of the sample. The sample taken for sequencing was naive CD8+ T cells from blood, with Jurkat cell RNA spiked in. The cell subset or site label of this sample denotes: FACS-sorted CD8+CD4-CCR7+CD45RA+ naive T cells. The source of these receptors is a human donor in good health. Some libraries in this study had Jurkat cell RNA spiked in.

This clonotype was counted at least ten times. V usage is TRBV7-9 and J usage is TRBJ1-2; 9 positions match TRBD1. CDR1 and CDR2 from the germline V gene are SEHNR and FQNEAQ (reference sequence). V trimming: 2 bases; J trimming: 4 bases; junction bases outside the gene matches: 5. CDR3 length: 15 residues. CDR3 region: CASSLPRTGAYGYTF. CDR3 bases: TGTGCCAGCAGCTTACCGAGGACAGGGGCCTATGGCTACACCTTC. Full variable domain (rest looked up from reference TRBV7-9 and TRBJ1-2): DTGVSQNPRHKITKRGQNVTFRCDPISEHNRLYWYRQTLGQGPEFLTYFQNEAQLEKSRLLSDRFSAERPKGSFSTLEIQRTEQGDSAMYLCASSLPRTGAYGYTFGSGTRLTVV.

At least ten counts were recorded for this clonotype. The V call is TRBV4-3, the J call TRBJ1-1; no clear D. This CDR3 comprises 14 residues. Between the trimmed V and J ends, which lost 1 base and 2 bases, there was a span of 8 bases. The germline V gene encodes CDR1 LGHNA and CDR2 YSLEER. In nucleotides, the CDR3 is TGCGCCAGCAGCCAAGGACGGCCAAACACTGAAGCTTTCTTT. Amino acid sequence: CASSQGRPNTEAFF.

This clonotype was found many times. The CDR3 is CASNTDRGKTQYF. The DNA for the CDR3 is TGTGCCAGCAATACCGACCGAGGCAAGACCCAGTACTTC. The V call is TRBV6-2 or TRBV6-3, the J call TRBJ2-5; no firm D call. CDR3 size: 13 residues. With 7 bases removed from V and 6 bases from J, the gap between germline ends came to 15 bases. Germline CDR1 is MNHEY and CDR2 is SVGEGT.

Ten or more counts support this clonotype. The chain joins TRBV6-2 or TRBV6-3 to TRBJ2-7; 14 bases match TRBD2. CDR1 MNHEY and CDR2 SVGEGT come from the germline V gene. V lost 5 bases and J lost 6; bases outside the gene matches: 3. CDR3 length equals 14 residues. CDR3 in amino acids: CASSHGTSGSEQYF. Here the CDR3 DNA reads TGTGCCAGCAGTCATGGGACTAGCGGGAGCGAGCAGTACTTC.

Of note for this clonotype: This may be a read error, as it is one base from a much larger clone. This chain connects TRBV5-6 to TRBJ2-3; 8 bases are shared with TRBD2. The length of the CDR3 is 14 residues. Germline V gene data show CDR1 as SGHDT and CDR2 as YYEEEE. The junction had 8 bases not matched to a gene; V was cut back by 5 bases and J by 6 bases. Here the CDR3 reads CASRSGLVGDTQYF. DNA for the CDR3: TGTGCCAGCAGATCGGGACTAGTGGGGGATACGCAGTATTTT.

This clonotype has more than one count but fewer than ten. The chain couples TRBV27 to TRBJ2-6, with D possibly matching TRBD1 (6 bases). Per germline, CDR1 MNHEY and CDR2 SMNVEV (reference sequence). Trimming stripped 2 bases from V and 0 bases from J, with 11 bases between. There are 17 residues in the CDR3. CDR3 protein: CASSLGGLASGANVLTF. CDR3 bases: TGTGCCAGCAGTTTAGGGGGCCTAGCCTCTGGGGCCAACGTCCTGACTTTC. Drawing the rest from reference TRBV27 and TRBJ2-6, the complete variable domain is EAQVTQNPRYLITVTGKKLTVTCSQNMNHEYMSWYRQDPGLGLRQIYYSMNVEVTDKGDVPEGYKVSRKEKRNFPLILESPSPNQTSLYFCASSLGGLASGANVLTFGAGSRLTVL.

As to this clonotype: One junction end does not reproduce the germline sequence, and a read error may be involved. V gene TRBV5-6 combines with J gene TRBJ2-3; D is unclear. Germline lookup yields CDR1 SGHDT and CDR2 YYEEEE. This CDR3 has 13 amino acids. The CDR3, as DNA: TGTACCAGCAGCTCTGGACGCACAGATACGCAGTATTTT. Residues: CTSSSGRTDTQYF.

This clonotype occurred many times. The chain joins TRBV6-5 to TRBJ2-7; D call uncertain. The CDR3 has 11 amino acids. Per the germline V gene, CDR1 is MNHEY and CDR2 is SVGAGI. Deletions cut 2 bases from V and 7 bases from J, with 6 bases between. CDR3 DNA: TGTGCCAGCAGTTACGGTACAGAGCAGTACTTC. Translating gives CASSYGTEQYF.

For this clonotype: Relative to the germline gene, one junction end is altered; a read error may explain this. V gene TRBV4-1 combines with J gene TRBJ1-1; 7 bases are a match to TRBD1. The CDR3 covers 15 residues. In germline, CDR1 is MGHRA, CDR2 YSYEKL. DNA of the CDR3: TGCGCCGGCAGCCAAGATCGTACAGGGGAGGTTAAAGCTTTCTTT. Translation gives CAGSQDRTGEVKAFF.

V is TRBV6-6 and J is TRBJ1-4; D might be TRBD1 (6 bases). This CDR3 has 19 residues. Germline V gives CDR1 MNHNY, CDR2 SVGAGI (reference sequence). Deletions cut 0 bases from V and 0 bases from J, with 17 bases between. CDR3 in amino acids: CASSYSPGDTAATNEKLFF. CDR3 DNA sequence: TGTGCCAGCAGTTACTCTCCAGGGGACACCGCTGCAACTAATGAAAAACTGTTTTTT.

Note on this clonotype: This could be a read error, since a much larger clone is one nucleotide away. The V and J genes are TRBV12-3 or TRBV12-4 and TRBJ2-7; no clear D gene. There are 14 residues in the CDR3. The CDR3 here is CATSAIGAPYERYF. Written as DNA, the CDR3 is TGTGCCACCTCCGCCATTGGAGCCCCCTACGAGCGGTACTTC.

This clonotype has ten or more counts. The chain recombines TRBV29-1 with TRBJ2-5; possibly TRBD1 or TRBD2 for D (5 bases each). Germline values: CDR1 SQVTM, CDR2 ANQGSEA. Trimming removed 1 base at V and 0 bases at J, with 12 bases between. The CDR3 runs to 15 residues. For the CDR3, the DNA is TGCAGCGTTGAAGGGCCGGGACGGAACCAAGAGACCCAGTACTTC. It translates to CSVEGPGRNQETQYF.

In the case of this clonotype: Being one base from a much bigger clone, this may be a read error. The chain carries TRBV6-5 and TRBJ2-5; perhaps TRBD1 as D (5 bases). The CDR3 loop spans 15 amino acids. From germline, CDR1 is MNHEY and CDR2 SVGAGI. CDR3 sequence: CASRLRTSHRETRYF. The CDR3 bases are TGTGCCAGCAGACTCCGGACATCTCATCGAGAGACCCGGTACTTC.

For the CDR3, the DNA is TGTGCCAGCAGTGACATCGGTCCTAGCAGCTCCTACGAGCAGTACTTC. It yields the protein CASSDIGPSSSYEQYF. The chain joins TRBV2 to TRBJ2-7; D may be TRBD2 (5 bases). Germline CDR1 and CDR2: SNHLY and FYNNEI. The CDR3 is 16 residues long. Trimming left V 3 bases short and J 0 bases short, with 15 bases between.

As for this clonotype: At one of its ends the junction is not consistent with the germline gene, which may arise from a read error. This chain joins TRBV12-3 or TRBV12-4 and TRBJ2-7, with TRBD1 as a possible D gene (6 bases). This CDR3 comprises 13 residues. CDR3 protein: CAGSLQGDYEQYF. CDR3 in DNA: TGTGCCGGCAGTTTACAGGGCGACTACGAGCAGTACTTC.

This clonotype was seen ten or more times. The CDR3 loop reads CASSLGRGGGQPQHF. In DNA, the CDR3 is TGTGCCAGCAGCTTAGGTCGAGGGGGCGGTCAGCCCCAGCATTTT. The rearrangement uses TRBV7-9 and TRBJ1-5, with TRBD1 identical over 7 bases. CDR1 is SEHNR, CDR2 FQNEAQ, per germline (reference sequence). Losses at the gene ends were 1 base for V and 6 bases for J; bases not matched to a gene: 6. CDR3 length equals 15 residues.

This clonotype came up many times. The chain recombines TRBV11-2 with TRBJ2-7; no reliable D call. Per the germline V gene, CDR1 is SGHAT and CDR2 is FQNNGV. With 2 bases removed from V and 2 bases from J, the gap between germline ends came to 10 bases. CDR3 length equals 14 residues. CDR3 amino acids: CASSLISAAYEQYF. The CDR3 DNA follows: TGTGCCAGCAGCTTAATAAGCGCCGCCTACGAGCAGTACTTC.